Listed below are T cell receptor beta chains from one sample, sequenced in a study of OX40 agonist ivuxolimab in advanced cancers. TCRdb's copy holds only in-frame clones and misses some; the assay was immunoSEQ multiplex PCR. The table lists about 15,000 clones, about 80% of them singletons. The sequencing used CD4+ or CD8+ T cells sorted from blood, collected in a trial of the OX40 agonist ivuxolimab. These receptors all stem from an adult with an advanced solid tumor such as melanoma, head and neck, liver or kidney cancer. Both conserved end residues are part of each CDR3. The D gene is left open where the match is weak. Only part of the rows carry a size: once, few, many, or a class if the clone is expanded.

abundance: .; j_gene: TRBJ1-6; v_gene: TRBV28; d_gene: .; CDR3nt: TGTGCCAGCAGTTTAGCGTTAAGGGGTTCACCCCTCCACTTT; CDR3aa: CASSLALRGSPLHF
abundance: .; j_gene: TRBJ2-3; v_gene: TRBV5-1; d_gene: TRBD2; CDR3nt: TGCGCCAGCAGCCCGACGCCTAGCGGTACAATGGATACGCAGTATTTT; CDR3aa: CASSPTPSGTMDTQYF
abundance: .; j_gene: TRBJ2-5; v_gene: TRBV2; d_gene: TRBD2; CDR3nt: TGTGCCAACCCGCAGGGACTAGACCCTAGGGCCCAGTACTTC; CDR3aa: CANPQGLDPRAQYF
abundance: .; j_gene: TRBJ1-5; v_gene: TRBV4-2; d_gene: .; CDR3nt: TGTGCCAGCAGCCAAGAAGTAGCCGCACCCAATCAGCCCCAGCATTTT; CDR3aa: CASSQEVAAPNQPQHF
abundance: once; j_gene: TRBJ2-1; v_gene: TRBV19; d_gene: TRBD1; CDR3nt: TGTGCCAGTAGTTTAACAGGGGATCACAATGAGCAGTTCTTC; CDR3aa: CASSLTGDHNEQFF
abundance: once; j_gene: TRBJ2-7; v_gene: TRBV13; d_gene: TRBD1; CDR3nt: TGTGCCAGCAGCTTGGGGACGGACAGGGTCTACGAGCAGTACTTC; CDR3aa: CASSLGTDRVYEQYF
abundance: .; j_gene: TRBJ2-6; v_gene: TRBV6-1; d_gene: TRBD1; CDR3nt: TGTGCCAGCAGTGAACAGGGGGACGGGGCCAACGTCCTGACTTTC; CDR3aa: CASSEQGDGANVLTF
abundance: .; j_gene: TRBJ2-1; v_gene: TRBV18; d_gene: TRBD2; CDR3nt: TGTGCCAGCTCACCAGGACTAGCGGGGGGGATTCCTGAGCAGTTCTTC; CDR3aa: CASSPGLAGGIPEQFF
abundance: .; j_gene: TRBJ2-5; v_gene: TRBV18; d_gene: .; CDR3nt: TGTGCCAGCTCACCCCCCAGGGGCACACAAGAGACCCAGTACTTC; CDR3aa: CASSPPRGTQETQYF
abundance: .; j_gene: TRBJ2-6; v_gene: TRBV2; d_gene: TRBD2; CDR3nt: TGTGCCACCAGTGGCGGGAGAGGTGGGGCCAACGTCCTGACTTTC; CDR3aa: CATSGGRGGANVLTF
abundance: .; j_gene: TRBJ2-7; v_gene: TRBV5-1; d_gene: TRBD1; CDR3nt: TGCGCCAGCAGCTGGAGACAGGGCTACGAGCAGTACTTC; CDR3aa: CASSWRQGYEQYF
abundance: .; j_gene: TRBJ1-1; v_gene: TRBV7-2; d_gene: .; CDR3nt: TGTGCCAGCAGCCAAGTCACGAACACTGAAGCTTTCTTT; CDR3aa: CASSQVTNTEAFF
abundance: medium-sized; j_gene: TRBJ2-1; v_gene: TRBV6-4; d_gene: TRBD2; CDR3nt: TGTGCCAGCAGTGACTCGGCCGGGACTAGAGATGAGCAGTTCTTC; CDR3aa: CASSDSAGTRDEQFF
abundance: .; j_gene: TRBJ2-7; v_gene: TRBV7-9; d_gene: .; CDR3nt: TGTGCCAGCAGCTTGCGGGTTGGTCCCCACGAGCAGTACTTC; CDR3aa: CASSLRVGPHEQYF
abundance: .; j_gene: TRBJ1-2; v_gene: TRBV27; d_gene: .; CDR3nt: TGTGCCAGCAGCCCTTTCACCGGGAACTATGGCTACACCTTC; CDR3aa: CASSPFTGNYGYTF
abundance: .; j_gene: TRBJ2-3; v_gene: TRBV6-1; d_gene: TRBD2; CDR3nt: TGTGCCAGCAGTGACCTCCCCATAGCGGGGGGAGGCACAGATACGCAGTATTTT; CDR3aa: CASSDLPIAGGGTDTQYF
abundance: .; j_gene: TRBJ2-7; v_gene: TRBV15; d_gene: .; CDR3nt: TGTGCCACCAGCAGAACAGGAGCCCTCTACGAGCAGTACTTC; CDR3aa: CATSRTGALYEQYF
abundance: .; j_gene: TRBJ2-7; v_gene: TRBV6-6; d_gene: .; CDR3nt: TGTGCCAGCAGTCTGTACATGAGCTACGAGCAGTACTTC; CDR3aa: CASSLYMSYEQYF
abundance: .; j_gene: TRBJ2-1; v_gene: TRBV7-6; d_gene: .; CDR3nt: TGTGCCAGCAGCCGTCGGTACGGAGGGGTAGCGGACTCCTACAATGAGCAGTTCTTC; CDR3aa: CASSRRYGGVADSYNEQFF
abundance: medium-sized; j_gene: TRBJ2-6; v_gene: TRBV27; d_gene: .; CDR3nt: TGTGCCTCAAAATCTGGGGCCAACGTCCTGACTTTC; CDR3aa: CASKSGANVLTF
abundance: few; j_gene: TRBJ2-7; v_gene: TRBV27; d_gene: TRBD2; CDR3nt: TGTGCCAGCAGGGCCCGGACTAGCGGGGGCCTCTACGAGCAGTACTTC; CDR3aa: CASRARTSGGLYEQYF
abundance: .; j_gene: TRBJ2-6; v_gene: TRBV12-5; d_gene: .; CDR3nt: TGTGCTAGTGGTTTGGTTTCCGGAAACGCGGGGGCCAACGTCCTGACTTTC; CDR3aa: CASGLVSGNAGANVLTF
abundance: .; j_gene: TRBJ2-6; v_gene: TRBV27; d_gene: .; CDR3nt: TGTGCCAGCAGTGACCATTCTGAAGTTTTGAGCTCTGGGGCCAACGTCCTGACTTTC; CDR3aa: CASSDHSEVLSSGANVLTF
abundance: .; j_gene: TRBJ1-2; v_gene: TRBV6-1; d_gene: .; CDR3nt: TGTGCCATCAGTGAGTCTGGGGGAAATCTGGGCTATGGCTACACCTTC; CDR3aa: CAISESGGNLGYGYTF
abundance: .; j_gene: TRBJ2-2; v_gene: TRBV5-1; d_gene: .; CDR3nt: TGCGCCAGCAGCTTTAGGGGCCTCACCGGGGAGCTGTTTTTT; CDR3aa: CASSFRGLTGELFF
abundance: .; j_gene: TRBJ2-5; v_gene: TRBV21-1; d_gene: .; CDR3nt: TGTGCCAGCAGCAAAGAGGGGGCAGGGGGATGTGAGACCCAGTACTTC; CDR3aa: CASSKEGAGGCETQYF
abundance: .; j_gene: TRBJ2-7; v_gene: TRBV2; d_gene: TRBD2; CDR3nt: TGTGCCATCCCGCGGCTAGCGGGAGGCGAGCAGTACTTC; CDR3aa: CAIPRLAGGEQYF
abundance: .; j_gene: TRBJ1-1; v_gene: TRBV28; d_gene: .; CDR3nt: TGTGCCAGCAGTTTAAGGTACAGCACTGAAGCTTTCTTT; CDR3aa: CASSLRYSTEAFF
abundance: .; j_gene: TRBJ1-3; v_gene: TRBV9; d_gene: TRBD1; CDR3nt: TGTGCCAGCAGCGCGACAGGGGACGGAAACACCATATATTTT; CDR3aa: CASSATGDGNTIYF
abundance: .; j_gene: TRBJ1-2; v_gene: TRBV7-9; d_gene: TRBD1; CDR3nt: TGTGCCAGCAGTCCTCCAGGGGGCGAGACTAACTATGGCTACACCTTC; CDR3aa: CASSPPGGETNYGYTF
abundance: .; j_gene: TRBJ2-7; v_gene: TRBV7-9; d_gene: .; CDR3nt: TGTGCCAGCAGCTCTGAGGGGCCGGCCTACGAGCAGTACTTC; CDR3aa: CASSSEGPAYEQYF
abundance: .; j_gene: TRBJ2-3; v_gene: TRBV15; d_gene: TRBD2; CDR3nt: TGTGCCACCAGCAGAGGCCGGGGGGGCCTGGGCACAGATACGCAGTATTTT; CDR3aa: CATSRGRGGLGTDTQYF
abundance: .; j_gene: TRBJ2-3; v_gene: TRBV11-1; d_gene: .; CDR3nt: TGTGCCAGCAGCTTTATGGACGATACGCAGTATTTT; CDR3aa: CASSFMDDTQYF
abundance: .; j_gene: TRBJ1-3; v_gene: TRBV5-8; d_gene: .; CDR3nt: TGTGCCAAATCCCCGGGGTTCCAGAGCTCTGGAAACACCATATATTTT; CDR3aa: CAKSPGFQSSGNTIYF
abundance: .; j_gene: TRBJ1-1; v_gene: TRBV13; d_gene: .; CDR3nt: TGTGCCAGCAGCACCAGGAACACTGAAGCTTTCTTT; CDR3aa: CASSTRNTEAFF
abundance: .; j_gene: TRBJ1-2; v_gene: TRBV9; d_gene: .; CDR3nt: TGTGCCAGCAGCCCATGGGAGAGTCCGAACTATGGCTACACCTTC; CDR3aa: CASSPWESPNYGYTF
abundance: .; j_gene: TRBJ1-2; v_gene: TRBV7-8; d_gene: .; CDR3nt: TGTGCCAGCAGCTTAGCGGTCGAGGGATTAGGAGCTGGCTACACCTTC; CDR3aa: CASSLAVEGLGAGYTF
abundance: .; j_gene: TRBJ1-1; v_gene: TRBV6-1; d_gene: .; CDR3nt: TGTGCCAGCAGTGAACAGCCCCAAGCTTTCTTT; CDR3aa: CASSEQPQAFF
abundance: .; j_gene: TRBJ1-5; v_gene: TRBV28; d_gene: .; CDR3nt: TGTGCCAGCGGGAGCTATAGCAATCAGCCCCAGCATTTT; CDR3aa: CASGSYSNQPQHF
abundance: .; j_gene: TRBJ2-7; v_gene: TRBV4-1; d_gene: TRBD2; CDR3nt: TGTGCCAGCAGCCCGGGGCCGGGGGAGGGCGTGAACGAGCAGTACTTC; CDR3aa: CASSPGPGEGVNEQYF